The rows below give T cell receptor beta chains drawn from one sample of a study of OX40 agonist ivuxolimab in advanced cancers. TCRdb's table, derived via immunoSEQ multiplex PCR, lists solely in-frame clones and lacks some. This repertoire shows over 55,000 clones, about 93% found once; its top ten account for approximately 14%. Sequenced material: CD4+ or CD8+ T cells sorted from blood, taken in a trial of the OX40 agonist ivuxolimab. These receptors all come from an adult with an advanced solid tumor such as melanoma, head and neck, liver or kidney cancer. Both conserved end residues are trimmed from each CDR3. A D gene is named only where the DNA matches it firmly.

d_gene: NA
len: 10
v_gene: TRBV6-6
j_gene: TRBJ2-3
CDR3aa: ASGFRADTQY

d_gene: NA
len: 13
v_gene: TRBV5-1
j_gene: TRBJ1-1
CDR3aa: ASSLRQQMNTEAF

d_gene: NA
len: 12
v_gene: TRBV27
j_gene: TRBJ1-1
CDR3aa: ASSLGGFNTEAF

d_gene: TRBD1
len: 13
v_gene: TRBV9
j_gene: TRBJ2-1
CDR3aa: ASSVYTTTGAEQF

d_gene: TRBD1
len: 13
v_gene: TRBV5-6
j_gene: TRBJ2-5
CDR3aa: ASRGDRDSVETQY

d_gene: TRBD1
len: 13
v_gene: TRBV5-4
j_gene: TRBJ2-7
CDR3aa: ASSLSGTGRNEQY

d_gene: NA
len: 13
v_gene: TRBV28
j_gene: TRBJ2-7
CDR3aa: ASSFSGTSSYEQY

d_gene: TRBD1
len: 14
v_gene: TRBV5-6
j_gene: TRBJ1-5
CDR3aa: ASSLGQGSSNQPQH

d_gene: TRBD1
len: 15
v_gene: TRBV5-6
j_gene: TRBJ1-4
CDR3aa: ASSSRDSFATNEKLF

d_gene: TRBD2
len: 15
v_gene: TRBV4-1
j_gene: TRBJ2-5
CDR3aa: ASSQDFLAGGLETQY

d_gene: NA
len: 11
v_gene: TRBV4-1
j_gene: TRBJ2-7
CDR3aa: ASSQEGAYEQY

d_gene: TRBD2
len: 13
v_gene: TRBV6-1
j_gene: TRBJ2-7
CDR3aa: ASSDWAGGPDEQY

d_gene: NA
len: 10
v_gene: TRBV6-5
j_gene: TRBJ2-1
CDR3aa: ATTRGMNEQF

d_gene: NA
len: 11
v_gene: TRBV14
j_gene: TRBJ2-1
CDR3aa: ASSQVDDIEQF

d_gene: TRBD1
len: 13
v_gene: TRBV4-1
j_gene: TRBJ2-7
CDR3aa: ASSSRTGESYEQY

d_gene: NA
len: 10
v_gene: TRBV7-9
j_gene: TRBJ1-1
CDR3aa: ASSLEDTEAF

d_gene: TRBD1
len: 13
v_gene: TRBV5-6
j_gene: TRBJ2-1
CDR3aa: ASSPRDRTYNEQF

d_gene: NA
len: 14
v_gene: TRBV11-2
j_gene: TRBJ2-1
CDR3aa: ASSLVERVVVDEQF

d_gene: TRBD1
len: 13
v_gene: TRBV29-1
j_gene: TRBJ2-7
CDR3aa: SVEIRDRGSYEQY

d_gene: NA
len: 13
v_gene: TRBV14
j_gene: TRBJ1-4
CDR3aa: ASSQDWGFNEKLF

d_gene: NA
len: 10
v_gene: TRBV27
j_gene: TRBJ2-7
CDR3aa: ASSFPGDEQY

d_gene: NA
len: 13
v_gene: TRBV7-8
j_gene: TRBJ2-1
CDR3aa: ASSLKGSRYNEQF

d_gene: NA
len: 14
v_gene: TRBV27
j_gene: TRBJ2-1
CDR3aa: ASSLLAYDSYNEQF

d_gene: NA
len: 13
v_gene: TRBV5-4
j_gene: TRBJ1-5
CDR3aa: ASSLDQGLAQPQH

d_gene: NA
len: 12
v_gene: TRBV29-1
j_gene: TRBJ2-7
CDR3aa: SVDPGQGPYEQY

d_gene: NA
len: 14
v_gene: TRBV21-1
j_gene: TRBJ2-5
CDR3aa: ASIQTGPILQETQY

d_gene: NA
len: 11
v_gene: TRBV25-1
j_gene: TRBJ1-1
CDR3aa: ASRTVLNTEAF

d_gene: TRBD1
len: 14
v_gene: TRBV29-1
j_gene: TRBJ2-7
CDR3aa: SVVGTRTGGDYEQY

d_gene: NA
len: 12
v_gene: TRBV19
j_gene: TRBJ2-7
CDR3aa: ASSITSSRHEQY

d_gene: TRBD1
len: 11
v_gene: TRBV30
j_gene: TRBJ1-4
CDR3aa: ASDGTENEKLF

d_gene: NA
len: 12
v_gene: TRBV6-5
j_gene: TRBJ1-1
CDR3aa: ASSWTNDNTEAF

d_gene: NA
len: 11
v_gene: TRBV30
j_gene: TRBJ2-1
CDR3aa: AWSWGGYNEQF

d_gene: TRBD1
len: 12
v_gene: TRBV7-7
j_gene: TRBJ1-2
CDR3aa: ASSPLPTGYGYT

d_gene: NA
len: 10
v_gene: TRBV7-9
j_gene: TRBJ1-4
CDR3aa: ASSLGGEKLF

d_gene: TRBD1
len: 14
v_gene: TRBV10-1
j_gene: TRBJ2-7
CDR3aa: ASSDPRTGSINEQY

d_gene: NA
len: 14
v_gene: TRBV5-1
j_gene: TRBJ1-1
CDR3aa: ASSLASPARNTEAF

d_gene: TRBD2
len: 13
v_gene: TRBV4-3
j_gene: TRBJ2-2
CDR3aa: ASSQEPGGAGELF

d_gene: NA
len: 12
v_gene: TRBV29-1
j_gene: TRBJ1-2
CDR3aa: SVEAGNRDYGYT

d_gene: TRBD1
len: 13
v_gene: TRBV6-6
j_gene: TRBJ1-1
CDR3aa: ASSPRDRGDTEAF

d_gene: NA
len: 15
v_gene: TRBV7-9
j_gene: TRBJ2-5
CDR3aa: ASSSRAASDNQETQY

d_gene: NA
len: 10
v_gene: TRBV11-1
j_gene: TRBJ2-7
CDR3aa: ASSLSSYEQY

d_gene: NA
len: 9
v_gene: TRBV28
j_gene: TRBJ2-7
CDR3aa: ASSFRNEQY

d_gene: TRBD2
len: 15
v_gene: TRBV4-3
j_gene: TRBJ2-5
CDR3aa: ASSQHRGLAGSETQY

d_gene: NA
len: 16
v_gene: TRBV19
j_gene: TRBJ2-5
CDR3aa: ASRETDSIILSKGTQY

d_gene: TRBD1
len: 11
v_gene: TRBV7-7
j_gene: TRBJ1-1
CDR3aa: ASSPGQGVEAF

d_gene: NA
len: 11
v_gene: TRBV29-1
j_gene: TRBJ2-7
CDR3aa: SVEPGPGYEQY

d_gene: NA
len: 16
v_gene: TRBV13
j_gene: TRBJ2-1
CDR3aa: ASSLGLIEGRGSNEQF

d_gene: TRBD1
len: 13
v_gene: TRBV18
j_gene: TRBJ2-3
CDR3aa: ASSPRDSFTDTQY

d_gene: NA
len: 13
v_gene: TRBV7-9
j_gene: TRBJ1-2
CDR3aa: ASSPPFLEIYGYT

d_gene: NA
len: 13
v_gene: TRBV6-1
j_gene: TRBJ2-1
CDR3aa: ASSEVAYSYNEQF